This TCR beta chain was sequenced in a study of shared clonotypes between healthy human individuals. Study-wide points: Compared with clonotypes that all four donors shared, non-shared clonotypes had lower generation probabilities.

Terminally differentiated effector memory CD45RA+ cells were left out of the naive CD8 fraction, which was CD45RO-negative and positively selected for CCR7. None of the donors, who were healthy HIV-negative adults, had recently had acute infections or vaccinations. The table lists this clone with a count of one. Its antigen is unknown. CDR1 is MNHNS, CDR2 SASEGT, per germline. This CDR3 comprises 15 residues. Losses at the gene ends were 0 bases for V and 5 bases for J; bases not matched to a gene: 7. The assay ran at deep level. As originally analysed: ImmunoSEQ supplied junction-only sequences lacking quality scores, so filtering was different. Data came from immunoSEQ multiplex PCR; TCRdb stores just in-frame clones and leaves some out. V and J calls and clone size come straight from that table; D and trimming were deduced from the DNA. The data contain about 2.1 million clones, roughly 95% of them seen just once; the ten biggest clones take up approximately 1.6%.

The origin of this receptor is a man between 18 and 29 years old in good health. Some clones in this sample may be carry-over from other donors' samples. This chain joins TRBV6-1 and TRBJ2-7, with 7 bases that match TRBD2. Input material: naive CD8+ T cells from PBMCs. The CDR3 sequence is CASSEAGGLIDEQYF. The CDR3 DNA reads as TGTGCCAGCAGTGAAGCGGGAGGGCTTATCGACGAGCAGTACTTC.